The entry below gives a single TCR beta chain sequence along with its context. These data originate in a study of Ad26.COV2.S vaccination and SARS-CoV-2 variants. Turning to the study itself: The donor was enrolled in the Ad26.COV2.S arm of the COV1001 trial.

The protocol was immunoSEQ multiplex PCR, while the TCRdb copy is restricted to in-frame clones and leaves out a portion. The sample has 360,000 or so clones; over 75% are singletons. Indicated treatment: some 20 received Ad26.COV2.S at low or high dose, single or two shots; about 5 received placebo; per-sample allocation not given. It was on day 63 after the first vaccine or placebo injection that samples were taken. Recruitment in Boston yielded a donor of adult age, 18-55 years. V lost 7 bases, J lost 3 bases, and 2 bases stayed unmatched. CDR1 is SGHRS, CDR2 YFSETQ, per germline. The CDR3 contains 14 residues.

The TCR comes from a person aged 18-65 years who received the Ad26.COV2.S COVID-19 vaccine or a placebo. The V gene is TRBV5-1, the J gene TRBJ2-1, with 12 bases identical to TRBD2. The material sequenced was peripheral blood, taken in a trial of Ad26.COV2.S vaccine versus placebo. CDR3: CASATSGSYNEQFF. The CDR3, as DNA: TGCGCCAGCGCGACTAGCGGGAGCTACAATGAGCAGTTCTTC.